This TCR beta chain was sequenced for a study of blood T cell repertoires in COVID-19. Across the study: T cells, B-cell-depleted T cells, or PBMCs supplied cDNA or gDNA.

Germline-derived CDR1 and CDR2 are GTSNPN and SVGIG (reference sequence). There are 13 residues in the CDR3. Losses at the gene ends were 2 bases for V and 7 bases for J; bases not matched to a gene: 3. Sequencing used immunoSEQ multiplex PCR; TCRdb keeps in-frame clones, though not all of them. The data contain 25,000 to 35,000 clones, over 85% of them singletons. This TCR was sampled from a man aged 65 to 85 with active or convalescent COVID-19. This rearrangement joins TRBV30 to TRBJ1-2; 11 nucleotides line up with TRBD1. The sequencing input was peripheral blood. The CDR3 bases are TGTGCCTGGAGTAAGGACAGGGGGCCTGGCTACACCTTC. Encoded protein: CAWSKDRGPGYTF.